This T cell receptor beta chain was sequenced for a study of identical twins. With template switching, a universal primer site was added, and the cDNA carried unique molecular identifiers. TCRdb re-analysed the 5' RACE reads in MiXCR, keeping a single row per CDR3 protein. The sample lists 600,000 to 850,000 distinct CDR3 sequences, approximately 18% occurring once. Trimming stripped 0 bases from V and 9 bases from J, with 15 bases between. The CDR3 length is 15 residues. CDR1 is MNHEY, CDR2 SVGEGT, per germline. The study, taken as a whole, reports: Modeled out-of-frame TCR alpha sharing in monozygotic twins fell below observed levels.

This clonotype has just a few counts. The target antigen is unknown. A further study also used this sample, focusing on T cells expressing NK-cell markers.

This clonotype originated in a woman between 18 and 29 years old in good health. The rearrangement uses TRBV6-2 or TRBV6-3 and TRBJ2-1; D gene unclear. The sample consisted of PBMCs. In DNA form, the CDR3 reads TGTGCCAGCAGTTACTCTAGCTCGAGTCGTGGTGAGCAGTTCTTC. Translating gives CASSYSSSSRGEQFF.